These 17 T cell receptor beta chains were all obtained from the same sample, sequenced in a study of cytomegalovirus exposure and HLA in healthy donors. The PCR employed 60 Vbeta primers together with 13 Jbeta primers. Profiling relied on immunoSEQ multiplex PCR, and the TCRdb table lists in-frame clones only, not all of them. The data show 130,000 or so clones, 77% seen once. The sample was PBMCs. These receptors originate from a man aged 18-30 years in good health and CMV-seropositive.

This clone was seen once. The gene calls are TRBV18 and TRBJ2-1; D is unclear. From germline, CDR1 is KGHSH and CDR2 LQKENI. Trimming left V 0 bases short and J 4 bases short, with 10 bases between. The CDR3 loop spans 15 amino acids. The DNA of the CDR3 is TGTGCCAGCTCACCACCGGGTGTAGCTTACAATGAGCAGTTCTTC. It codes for CASSPPGVAYNEQFF.

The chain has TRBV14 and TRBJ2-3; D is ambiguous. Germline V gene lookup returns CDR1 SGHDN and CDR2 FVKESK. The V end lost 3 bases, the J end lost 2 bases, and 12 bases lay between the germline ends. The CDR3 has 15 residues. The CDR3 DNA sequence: TGTGCCAGCAGCCAGCGGCGGAGTTCCACAGATACGCAGTATTTT. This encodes CASSQRRSSTDTQYF.

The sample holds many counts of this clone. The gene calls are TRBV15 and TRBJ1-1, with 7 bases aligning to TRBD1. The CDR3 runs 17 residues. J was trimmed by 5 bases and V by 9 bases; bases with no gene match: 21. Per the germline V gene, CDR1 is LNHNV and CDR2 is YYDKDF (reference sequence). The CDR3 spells CATRVGGLITIETEAFF. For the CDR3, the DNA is TGTGCCACTAGAGTAGGGGGCTTGATAACGATTGAAACTGAAGCTTTCTTT. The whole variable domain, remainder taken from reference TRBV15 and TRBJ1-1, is DAMVIQNPRYQVTQFGKPVTLSCSQTLNHNVMYWYQQKSSQAPKLLFHYYDKDFNNEADTPDNFQSRRPNTSFCFLDIRSPGLGDTAMYLCATRVGGLITIETEAFFGQGTRLTVV.

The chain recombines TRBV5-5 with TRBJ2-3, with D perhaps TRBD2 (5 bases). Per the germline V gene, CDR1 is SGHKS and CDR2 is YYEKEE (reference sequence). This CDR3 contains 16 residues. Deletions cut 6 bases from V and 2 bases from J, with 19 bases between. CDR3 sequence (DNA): TGTGCCAGCAAGATCCGGGGAACCCTAAACACAGATACGCAGTATTTT. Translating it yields CASKIRGTLNTDTQYF.

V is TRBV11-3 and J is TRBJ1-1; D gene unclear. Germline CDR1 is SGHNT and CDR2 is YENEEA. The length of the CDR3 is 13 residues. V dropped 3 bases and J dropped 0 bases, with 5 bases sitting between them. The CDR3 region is CASSFSMNTEAFF. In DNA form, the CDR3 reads TGTGCCAGCAGCTTCAGTATGAACACTGAAGCTTTCTTT.

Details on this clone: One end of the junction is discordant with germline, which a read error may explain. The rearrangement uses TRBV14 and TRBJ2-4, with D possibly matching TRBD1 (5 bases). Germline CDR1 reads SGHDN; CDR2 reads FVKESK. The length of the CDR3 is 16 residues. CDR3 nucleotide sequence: TGTGCCAGCAGCCAAGCCAGGGCTGAAGCCAAAAACAGTCAGTACTTC. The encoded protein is CASSQARAEAKNSQYF.

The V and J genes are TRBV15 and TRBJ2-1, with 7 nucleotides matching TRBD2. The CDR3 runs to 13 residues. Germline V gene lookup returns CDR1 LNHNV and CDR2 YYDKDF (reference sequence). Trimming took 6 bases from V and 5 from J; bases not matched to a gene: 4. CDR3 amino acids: CATRKAGNNEQFF. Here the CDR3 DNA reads TGTGCCACCAGGAAAGCGGGAAACAATGAGCAGTTCTTC.

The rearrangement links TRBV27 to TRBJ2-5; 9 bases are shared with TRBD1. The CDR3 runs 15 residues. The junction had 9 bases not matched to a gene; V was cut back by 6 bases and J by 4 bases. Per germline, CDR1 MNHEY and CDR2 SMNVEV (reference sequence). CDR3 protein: CASRPRETGGETQYF. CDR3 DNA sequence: TGTGCCAGCAGGCCCCGAGAGACAGGGGGAGAGACCCAGTACTTC.

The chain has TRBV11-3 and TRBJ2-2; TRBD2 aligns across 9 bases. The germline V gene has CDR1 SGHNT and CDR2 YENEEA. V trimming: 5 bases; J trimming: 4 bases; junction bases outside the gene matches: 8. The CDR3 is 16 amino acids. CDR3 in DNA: TGTGCCAGCAGCAACCTGGGACTAGCAGGCACCGGGGAGCTGTTTTTT. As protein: CASSNLGLAGTGELFF.

CDR3: CATREATKQYF. As DNA, the CDR3 is TGTGCCACCAGAGAGGCTACGAAGCAGTACTTC. The chain has TRBV15 and TRBJ2-7; D is undetermined. V lost 6 bases to trimming and J lost 8 bases, with 11 bases between them. The CDR3 is 11 amino acids. Germline assignment: CDR1 LNHNV and CDR2 YYDKDF (reference sequence).

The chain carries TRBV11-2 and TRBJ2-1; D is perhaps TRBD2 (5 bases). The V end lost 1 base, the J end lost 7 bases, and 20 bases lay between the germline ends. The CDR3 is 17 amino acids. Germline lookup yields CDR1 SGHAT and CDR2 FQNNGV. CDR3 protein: CASSLVFDTRRENEQFF. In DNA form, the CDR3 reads TGTGCCAGCAGCTTAGTTTTCGACACTAGAAGAGAGAATGAGCAGTTCTTC.

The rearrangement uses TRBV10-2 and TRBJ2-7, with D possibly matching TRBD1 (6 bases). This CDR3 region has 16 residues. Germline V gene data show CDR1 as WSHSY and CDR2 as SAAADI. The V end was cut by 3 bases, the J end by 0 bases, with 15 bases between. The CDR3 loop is CASSDLGQSSSYEQYF. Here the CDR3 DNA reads TGCGCCAGCAGTGATCTTGGACAGTCAAGCTCCTACGAGCAGTACTTC.

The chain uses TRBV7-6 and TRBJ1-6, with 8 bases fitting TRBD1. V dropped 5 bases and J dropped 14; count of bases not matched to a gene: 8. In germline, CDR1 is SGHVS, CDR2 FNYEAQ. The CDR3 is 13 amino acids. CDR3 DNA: TGTGCCAGCAGCCCGACAGGGGCTACAACCCTCCACTTT. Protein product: CASSPTGATTLHF.

The CDR3 spells CASSELGRDYEQYF. In nucleotides, the CDR3 is TGTGCCAGCAGTGAACTCGGGAGGGACTACGAGCAGTACTTC. This rearrangement joins TRBV25-1 to TRBJ2-7, with TRBD2 identical over 8 bases. V dropped 2 bases and J dropped 3; count of bases not matched to a gene: 3. Per the germline V gene, CDR1 is MGHDK and CDR2 is SYGVNS. The CDR3 covers 14 residues.

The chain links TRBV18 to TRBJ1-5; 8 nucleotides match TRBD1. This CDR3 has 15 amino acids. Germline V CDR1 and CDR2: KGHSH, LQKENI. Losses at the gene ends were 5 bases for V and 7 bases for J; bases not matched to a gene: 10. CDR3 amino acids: CASSKMGQAIQPQHF. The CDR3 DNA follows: TGTGCCAGCTCAAAAATGGGACAGGCAATACAGCCCCAGCATTTT.

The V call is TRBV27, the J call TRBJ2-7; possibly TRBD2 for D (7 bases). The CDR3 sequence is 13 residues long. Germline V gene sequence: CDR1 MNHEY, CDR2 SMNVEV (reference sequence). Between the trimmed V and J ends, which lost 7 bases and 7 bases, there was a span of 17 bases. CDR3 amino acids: CASTWLGGREQYF. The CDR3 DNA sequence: TGTGCCAGCACTTGGTTGGGGGGGCGTGAGCAGTACTTC.

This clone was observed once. The CDR3 DNA follows: TGTGCCAGCAGCACTAAGCAGGGGAATAATGAAAAACTGTTTTTT. Translation: CASSTKQGNNEKLFF. The chain is built from TRBV5-4 and TRBJ1-4, with D tentatively TRBD1 (6 bases). The V and J ends lost 4 bases and 4 bases respectively, with 14 bases between them. The CDR3 length is 15 residues. The germline V gene has CDR1 SGHNT and CDR2 YYREEE (reference sequence).